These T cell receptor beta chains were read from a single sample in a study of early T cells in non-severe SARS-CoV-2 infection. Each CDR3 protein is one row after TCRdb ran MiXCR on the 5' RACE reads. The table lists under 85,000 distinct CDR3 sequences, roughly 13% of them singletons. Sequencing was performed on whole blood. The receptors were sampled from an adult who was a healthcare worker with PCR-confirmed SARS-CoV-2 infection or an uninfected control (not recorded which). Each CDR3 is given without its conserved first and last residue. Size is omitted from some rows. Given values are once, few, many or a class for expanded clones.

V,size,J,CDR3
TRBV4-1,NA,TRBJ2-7,ASSLVSLDEQY
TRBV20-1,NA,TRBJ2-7,SARTDAYEQY
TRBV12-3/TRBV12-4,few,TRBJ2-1,ASSFGLAGDNEQF
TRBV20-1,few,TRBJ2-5,SAPAGGQETQY
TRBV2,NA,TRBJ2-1,ASSPGGTSYNEQF
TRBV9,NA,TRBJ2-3,ASTSDRASDTQY
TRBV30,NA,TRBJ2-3,AWSVRVSTDTQY
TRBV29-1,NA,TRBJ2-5,SVVVGGETQY
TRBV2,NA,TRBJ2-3,ASSFDRGNADTQY
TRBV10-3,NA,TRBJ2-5,AIRTGAGETQY
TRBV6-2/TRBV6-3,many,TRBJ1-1,ASSYSITPGRNPEAF
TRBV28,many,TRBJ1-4,ASSRSDRDEKLF
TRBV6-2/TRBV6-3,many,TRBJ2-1,ASSYSWGGQVYEQF
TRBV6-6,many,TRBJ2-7,ASCEDRGRHEQY
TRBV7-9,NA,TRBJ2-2,ASSLRTGEENTGELF
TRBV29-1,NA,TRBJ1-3,SVKQSSGNTIY
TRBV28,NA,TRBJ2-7,ASRHRGDEQY
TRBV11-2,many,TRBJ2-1,ASSSAQAGLRGEQF
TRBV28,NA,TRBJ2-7,ASSLRPSGPYEQY
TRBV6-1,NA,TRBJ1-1,ASSAYRGQYTEAF
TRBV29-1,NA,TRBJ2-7,SVSGRLSYEQY
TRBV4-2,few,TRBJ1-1,ASSQDGSGEAF
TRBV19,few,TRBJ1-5,ASSIGTGNQPQH
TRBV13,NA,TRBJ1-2,ASSRGGGYT
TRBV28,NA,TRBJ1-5,ASSLGSVGSNQPQH
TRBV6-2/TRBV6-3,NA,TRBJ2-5,ASSRTNPQETQY
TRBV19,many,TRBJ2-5,ASRPGTSGSQETQY
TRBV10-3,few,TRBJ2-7,AAGGTSSYEQY
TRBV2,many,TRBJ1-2,ASSLDRENGYT
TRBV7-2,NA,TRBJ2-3,ASSLPGLAGGRPDTQY
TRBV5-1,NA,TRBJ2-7,ASSLVAQSSYEQY
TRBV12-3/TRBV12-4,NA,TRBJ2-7,ASSAGGSYEQY
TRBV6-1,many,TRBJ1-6,ASSDWREISPLH
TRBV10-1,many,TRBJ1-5,ASSDGLSQPQH
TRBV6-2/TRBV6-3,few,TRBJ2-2,ASSYSLAGRDTGELF
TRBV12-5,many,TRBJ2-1,ASGLEYNEQF
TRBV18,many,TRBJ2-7,ASSPPEQY
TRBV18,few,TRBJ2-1,ASSPPGLAYNEQF
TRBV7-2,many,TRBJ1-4,ASSWERTNEKLF
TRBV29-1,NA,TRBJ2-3,SVQGRVTDTQY
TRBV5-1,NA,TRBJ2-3,ASSLLASSTDTQY
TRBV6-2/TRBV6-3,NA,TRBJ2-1,ASSYSGTSGSYEQF
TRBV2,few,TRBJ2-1,ASSGGTLHNEQF
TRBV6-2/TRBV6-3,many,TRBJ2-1,ASSYDRASSYNEQF
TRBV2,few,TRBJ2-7,ASRTLGYEQY
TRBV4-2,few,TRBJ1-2,ASSQDHEDSNYGYT
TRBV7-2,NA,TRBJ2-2,ASSLRTANTGELF
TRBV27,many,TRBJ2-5,ASSLSEYQETQY
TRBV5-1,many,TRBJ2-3,ASQTSGRDTQY
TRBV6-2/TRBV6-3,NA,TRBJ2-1,ASSYRPHSVFWDNEQF
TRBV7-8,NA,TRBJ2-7,ASSLGAGLYEQY
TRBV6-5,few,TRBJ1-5,ASSPSDRADQPQH
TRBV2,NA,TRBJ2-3,ASTYTMASDTQY
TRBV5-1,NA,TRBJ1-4,ASRDGTGKGEKLF
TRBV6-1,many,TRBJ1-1,ASSVQTFSRDEAF